This T cell receptor beta chain was recorded in a study of blood T cell repertoires in COVID-19. In the study overall: PBMCs, B-cell-depleted T cells, or T cells provided the cDNA or gDNA that made up the material.

In the study's own analysis: How many nucleated cells were present was estimated from reference gene primer amplification. Sequencing used immunoSEQ multiplex PCR; TCRdb keeps in-frame clones, though not all of them. Clone size and the V and J calls come from that table; the DNA yielded D and trimming. The table records hundreds of thousands of clones, 75% to 90% of them present only once. V shed 6 bases and J shed 4 bases, with 15 bases lying between them. The CDR3 is 14 amino acids. Germline V gene lookup returns CDR1 KGHSH and CDR2 LQKENI. The chain combines TRBV18 with TRBJ1-2; tentatively, D is TRBD1 (6 bases). The sample was peripheral blood. The source is a woman in her late teens or twenties with acute or convalescent COVID-19. The CDR3 region has the DNA TGTGCCAGCTCCCTTTCGGACAGCGTCTATGGCTACACCTTC. Its translation: CASSLSDSVYGYTF.